The 20 T cell receptor beta chains presented below share a single source sample, sequenced in a study of T cells in Graves' hyperthyroidism and ophthalmopathy. Using RNA transcripts as the source, TCR beta CDR3 regions were amplified. HTBI primers drove first-round RT-PCR of the TCR CDR3. TCRdb re-derived calls from the multiplex PCR reads in MiXCR, one entry per CDR3 protein. This sample has hundreds of thousands of distinct CDR3 sequences, with roughly 46% found just once. Sequenced input: peripheral blood or thyroid tissue (not recorded which). All receptors derive from an adult man with Graves' disease, either hyperthyroidism or ophthalmopathy (not recorded which).

This clonotype has just a few counts. The chain couples TRBV19 to TRBJ2-7; D remains ambiguous. Germline V gene lookup returns CDR1 LNHDA and CDR2 SQIVND (reference sequence). The CDR3 loop spans 14 amino acids. V lost 1 base and J lost 2, with 9 bases in between. CDR3 sequence reads: CASSIGATAYEQYF. The CDR3 nucleotides read TGTGCCAGTAGTATAGGCGCGACGGCCTACGAGCAGTACTTC.

This clonotype was seen only a few times. The gene calls are TRBV5-5 and TRBJ2-7; 9 bases map to TRBD1. The CDR3 loop spans 15 amino acids. The trim removed 4 bases at V and 4 bases at J, leaving 9 bases unmatched. Germline V lookup: CDR1 SGHKS, CDR2 YYEKEE (reference sequence). The CDR3 sequence: CASSRLGQGVYEQYF. In nucleotides, the CDR3 is TGTGCCAGCAGCCGGCTGGGACAGGGCGTGTACGAGCAGTACTTC.

This clonotype was counted at least ten times. As DNA, the CDR3 is TGTGCCAGCAGCCCCGTCGGGCAGAACACCATATATTTT. It yields the protein CASSPVGQNTIYF. This chain joins TRBV7-8 and TRBJ1-3; D is ambiguous. Germline lookup yields CDR1 SGHVS and CDR2 FQNEAQ. The CDR3 spans 13 residues. V was clipped by 5 bases and J by 7 bases, with 12 bases between them. Drawing the rest from reference TRBV7-8 and TRBJ1-3, the complete variable domain is GAGVSQSPRYKVAKRGQDVALRCDPISGHVSLFWYQQALGQGPEFLTYFQNEAQLDKSGLPSDRFFAERPEGSVSTLKIQRTQQEDSAVYLCASSPVGQNTIYFGEGSWLTVV.

The chain employs TRBV20-1 and TRBJ1-2, with 10 bases identical to TRBD1. This CDR3 region has 14 residues. The ends lost 4 bases at V and 4 bases at J; junction bases unmatched: 6. The germline V gene has CDR1 DFQATT and CDR2 SNEGSKA (reference sequence). CDR3 residues: CSAIGTGEPYGYTF. The CDR3 DNA reads TGCAGTGCTATTGGGACAGGGGAACCCTATGGCTACACCTTC.

The table lists this clonotype with many counts. CDR3 sequence reads: CAISESTGGSSPLHF. CDR3 sequence (DNA): TGTGCCATCAGTGAGTCGACAGGGGGCAGTTCACCCCTCCACTTT. The chain carries TRBV10-3 and TRBJ1-6; 10 bases are a match to TRBD1. V was clipped by 0 bases and J by 9 bases; unmatched bases: 2. Germline assignment: CDR1 ENHRY and CDR2 SYGVKD. The CDR3 is 15 amino acids.

This clonotype was seen once. At one of its ends the junction is not consistent with the germline gene, which may arise from a read error. J is TRBJ2-6 and V is TRBV14; the D gene is possibly TRBD1 (5 bases). The V gene's germline CDR1 is SGHDN and CDR2 FVKESK. The CDR3 has 15 residues. The CDR3 region is CASSQDFGVKDTEAF. In DNA form, the CDR3 reads TGTGCCAGCAGCCAAGATTTTGGGGTGAAGGACACTGAAGCTTTC.

Regarding this clonotype: An end of the junction does not agree with germline; a read error may underlie this. The chain couples TRBV6-1 to TRBJ2-7, with D unclear. Germline V gene data show CDR1 as MNHNS and CDR2 as SASEGT. The CDR3 has 12 amino acids. Written as DNA, the CDR3 is TGTGCCAGCAGTCCAACACGATACGAGCAGCACTTC. Translated, it gives CASSPTRYEQHF.

There are many counts of this clonotype. The chain has TRBV29-1 and TRBJ1-5; weak D call: TRBD1 (6 bases). The CDR3 has 13 amino acids. V was clipped by 1 base and J by 7 bases, with 11 bases between them. CDR1 is SQVTM, CDR2 ANQGSEA, per germline. The CDR3 is CSVEGARGQPQHF. The CDR3 DNA is TGCAGCGTTGAAGGGGCGAGGGGGCAGCCCCAGCATTTT.

This clonotype was observed many times. The J gene is TRBJ1-3, the V gene TRBV14; the match to TRBD1 covers 8 bases. The V gene's germline CDR1 is SGHDN and CDR2 FVKESK. CDR3 length: 13 residues. The ends lost 7 bases at V and 3 bases at J; junction bases unmatched: 2. Here the CDR3 reads CASTTGDGNTIYF. CDR3 bases: TGTGCCAGCACGACAGGGGATGGAAACACCATATATTTT.

This chain joins TRBV5-1 and TRBJ1-4, with 8 nucleotides matching TRBD1. Germline lookup yields CDR1 SGHRS and CDR2 YFSETQ. The CDR3 totals 14 residues. V lost 0 bases to trimming and J lost 6 bases; unmatched junction nucleotides: 1. CDR3 protein: CASSLGTGHEKLFF. The CDR3 nucleotides are TGCGCCAGCAGCTTGGGGACAGGGCATGAAAAACTGTTTTTT.

Of note for this clonotype: A much more abundant neighbour one base away suggests this may be a read error. CDR3 sequence (DNA): TGTGCCAGCAGTGGGACCGCCACTGAAGCTTTCTTT. This encodes CASSGTATEAFF. The V gene is TRBV6-1, the J gene TRBJ1-1; D not certain. Looked up from germline, CDR1 is MNHNS and CDR2 is SASEGT. V lost 4 bases and J lost 4, with 7 bases in between. The CDR3 extends over 12 amino acids.

This clonotype was detected ten times or more. The chain is built from TRBV29-1 and TRBJ1-2, with 10 bases that match TRBD1. Germline V gene sequence: CDR1 SQVTM, CDR2 ANQGSEA. The CDR3 runs 13 residues. V shed 3 bases, J shed 6 bases, and the junction held 4 bases outside the gene matches. The CDR3 nucleotides read TGCAGCGTTGATGGACAGGGGGGGGATGGCTACACCTTC. This encodes CSVDGQGGDGYTF.

J is TRBJ1-3 and V is TRBV10-3, with D unresolved. Germline values: CDR1 ENHRY, CDR2 SYGVKD. The CDR3 is made up of 13 amino acids. V lost 2 bases and J 9 bases, leaving 11 bases between the germline ends. The CDR3 region is CAISEDGFGTIYF. The CDR3 region has the DNA TGTGCCATCAGTGAGGATGGTTTCGGCACCATATATTTT.

The rearrangement links TRBV29-1 to TRBJ1-4; tentative D call: TRBD1 (5 bases). CDR3 size: 13 residues. With 6 bases removed from V and 10 bases from J, the gap between germline ends came to 18 bases. Germline V gene sequence: CDR1 SQVTM, CDR2 ANQGSEA. The CDR3 DNA is TGCAGCGTAAAGGTCGGCAGGGTCGGAAAACTGTTTTTT. Translating it yields CSVKVGRVGKLFF.

This clonotype was detected a few times. The chain carries TRBV4-1 and TRBJ1-5, with D possibly TRBD1 on 6 matching bases. The length of the CDR3 is 17 residues. Germline-derived CDR1 and CDR2 are MGHRA and YSYEKL. Trimming pared 1 base from V and 3 bases from J, leaving 16 bases between. Written as DNA, the CDR3 is TGCGCCAGCAGCCAAGCCCTAGGACAGCGCATCAATCAGCCCCAGCATTTT. Amino acid sequence: CASSQALGQRINQPQHF.

The chain employs TRBV9 and TRBJ1-5; D not resolved. CDR1 SGDLS and CDR2 YYNGEE come from the germline V gene. The ends were cut back, 5 bases at V and 11 bases at J, with 14 bases in the middle. The CDR3 has 12 residues. The CDR3 bases are TGTGCCAGCAGTACGTTCGGGGAGACCCAGCATTTT. Residues: CASSTFGETQHF.

There are many counts of this clonotype. V gene TRBV15 combines with J gene TRBJ1-5; no definite D call. Trimming removed 1 base from V and 1 base from J, with 5 bases in between. CDR1 is LNHNV and CDR2 is YYDKDF in the germline V gene (reference sequence). CDR3 length equals 14 residues. The chain's CDR3 is CATSRVASNQPQHF. As DNA, the CDR3 is TGTGCCACCAGCAGAGTTGCGAGCAATCAGCCCCAGCATTTT.

The chain combines TRBV7-2 with TRBJ2-7; either TRBD1 or TRBD2 may supply D (5 bases each). CDR3 length: 14 residues. Trimming cost V 5 bases and J 3 bases, with 14 bases left between them. Germline CDR1 and CDR2: SGHTA and FQGNSA. The CDR3 nucleotides are TGTGCCAGCAGCCAAGGGACCTTGGGCTACGAGCAGTACTTC. Its translation: CASSQGTLGYEQYF.

This clonotype showed up many times. The rearrangement links TRBV10-3 to TRBJ1-2, with D possibly being TRBD1 (5 bases). The CDR3 length is 18 residues. V lost 6 bases to trimming and J lost 2 bases, with 25 bases between them. CDR1 is ENHRY, CDR2 SYGVKD, per germline. CDR3 protein: CAISDADQGMRSNYGYTF. CDR3 bases: TGTGCCATCAGCGACGCTGATCAGGGTATGCGGTCCAACTATGGCTACACCTTC.

This clonotype was seen at least ten times. V gene TRBV7-2 combines with J gene TRBJ2-6; tentatively, D is TRBD1 (7 bases). The CDR3 has 15 amino acids. Between the trimmed V and J ends, which lost 6 bases and 4 bases, there was a span of 13 bases. Per germline, CDR1 SGHTA and CDR2 FQGNSA. The CDR3 coding sequence is TGTGCCAGCAGGGAGGGGGCTTTGGGGGCCAACGTCCTGACTTTC. Residues: CASREGALGANVLTF.